The clone carrying this T cell receptor beta chain has a count of ten or more. Time point denoted: newly diagnosed GD, antithyroid drugs for less than 3 months. Construction of the TCR library relied on RNA isolated from PBMCs. V lost 0 bases, J lost 3 bases, and 10 bases lay in between. This CDR3 has 14 amino acids. Germline V gives CDR1 DFQATT, CDR2 SNEGSKA (reference sequence). The entry originates in a study of regulatory T cells in long-lasting Graves disease. To make TCR beta libraries, researchers used iRepertoire HTBI primers and Arm-PCR of CDR3 regions. TCRdb re-called the multiplex PCR reads through MiXCR, storing one row per CDR3 protein. The table has around 420,000 distinct CDR3 sequences, 15% seen once. The same sample was also studied in work on T cells in Graves' hyperthyroidism and ophthalmopathy.

The chain recombines TRBV20-1 with TRBJ2-3; D call uncertain. This TCR was recovered from a middle-aged woman with Graves disease. The source material was peripheral blood mononuclear cells (PBMCs), sampled at new diagnosis, from a patient treated with antithyroid drugs. In DNA, the CDR3 is TGCAGTGCTAGAGATAGGCCGCCAACAGATACGCAGTATTTT. It yields the protein CSARDRPPTDTQYF.